The present TCR beta chain was sequenced within a study of blood T cell repertoires in COVID-19. Study overall: Material from acute and convalescent COVID-19 was sourced from the United States, Italy and Spain. In each case, the material was cDNA or gDNA derived from T cells, B-cell-depleted T cells, or PBMCs.

Per the original data handling: Scientists estimated how many nucleated cells there were by amplifying reference gene primers. Sequencing was performed with immunoSEQ multiplex PCR; in TCRdb, only in-frame clones are kept and a portion is missing. For V, J and clone size, that table is used; D and trimming come from the DNA. The sample includes 140,000 to 150,000 clones, around 89% seen only once; the top ten take around 2.9%. The CDR3 has 13 residues. V was clipped by 5 bases and J by 7 bases, with 12 bases between them. Germline assignment: CDR1 PRHDT and CDR2 FYEKMQ (reference sequence). This chain joins TRBV13 and TRBJ2-1; no reliable D call. The sample consisted of peripheral blood. The TCR was taken from a man aged 55 to 70 with active or convalescent COVID-19. The CDR3 protein is CASSPSSKNEQFF. The CDR3 nucleotides read TGTGCCAGCAGCCCTAGTTCCAAGAATGAGCAGTTCTTC.